Listed here are 9 T cell receptor beta chains from one sample, sequenced in a study of shared clonotypes between healthy human individuals. Only CD45RO-negative cells positively selected for CCR7 counted as naive CD8 cells, so terminally differentiated effector memory CD45RA+ cells were excluded. Here immunoSEQ multiplex PCR was the method, and the copy in TCRdb shows in-frame clones only, minus some. The sample holds about 1,800,000 clones, about 95% seen once. The sequenced material came from naive CD8+ T cells sorted from blood. These TCRs come from a man between 18 and 35 years old in good health.

This chain links TRBV27 with TRBJ2-1; D may be TRBD2 (7 bases). CDR1 is MNHEY, CDR2 SMNVEV, per germline (reference sequence). The CDR3 spans 16 residues. The V end lost 7 bases, the J end lost 0 bases, and 16 bases lay between the germline ends. The CDR3 sequence is CASTWVGGLSYNEQFF. The CDR3 nucleotides read TGTGCCAGCACTTGGGTGGGGGGGCTCTCCTACAATGAGCAGTTCTTC.

Worth noting for this clone: The same CDR3 is also encoded by other DNA sequences in this sample. The chain joins TRBV27 to TRBJ2-7; unclear D gene. Between the trimmed V and J ends, which lost 0 bases and 0 bases, there was a span of 6 bases. Per the germline V gene, CDR1 is MNHEY and CDR2 is SMNVEV (reference sequence). CDR3 size: 14 residues. The chain's CDR3 is CASSLSASSYEQYF. In nucleotides, the CDR3 is TGTGCCAGCAGTTTATCAGCTAGCTCCTACGAGCAGTACTTC.

The chain employs TRBV5-4 and TRBJ2-5; 12 bases are shared with TRBD2. The J segment lost 2 bases and the V segment lost 0 bases, leaving 5 bases of the junction unmatched. The CDR3 consists of 17 residues. The germline CDR1 and CDR2 sequences are SGHNT and YYREEE (reference sequence). The CDR3 DNA reads as TGTGCCAGCAGCTTGGCTCTAGCGGGGGGGGAGCAAGAGACCCAGTACTTC. It yields the protein CASSLALAGGEQETQYF.

The chain joins TRBV2 to TRBJ2-2; D is unresolved. The V gene lost 4 bases and the J gene lost 7 bases, with 7 bases spanning the gap. This CDR3 has 12 amino acids. Germline lookup yields CDR1 SNHLY and CDR2 FYNNEI. CDR3 loop: CASSAPSGELFF. CDR3 coding DNA: TGTGCCAGCAGTGCCCCGAGCGGGGAGCTGTTTTTT. Full variable domain (rest looked up from reference TRBV2 and TRBJ2-2): EPEVTQTPSHQVTQMGQEVILRCVPISNHLYFYWYRQILGQKVEFLVSFYNNEISEKSEIFDDQFSVERPDGSNFTLKIRSTKLEDSAMYFCASSAPSGELFFGEGSRLTVL.

V usage is TRBV7-9 and J usage is TRBJ1-2; D is possibly TRBD1 (6 bases). This CDR3 contains 15 residues. The germline gives CDR1 SEHNR, CDR2 FQNEAQ (reference sequence). V was clipped by 1 base and J by 6 bases, with 15 bases between them. The CDR3 region is CASSLVSLGAHGYTF. CDR3 DNA sequence: TGTGCCAGCAGCTTAGTTAGTTTGGGGGCACATGGCTACACCTTC.

This clone was counted between two and nine times. This chain joins TRBV4-1 and TRBJ1-1, with D tentatively TRBD1 (5 bases). V was cut by 0 bases and J by 1 base, with 9 bases left in between. This CDR3 contains 15 residues. Looked up from germline, CDR1 is MGHRA and CDR2 is YSYEKL. The CDR3 is CASSQDVGENTEAFF. The CDR3 nucleotides read TGCGCCAGCAGCCAAGATGTAGGGGAGAACACTGAAGCTTTCTTT.

The chain has TRBV7-8 and TRBJ2-1; a possible D gene is TRBD2 (5 bases). V dropped 5 bases and J dropped 8 bases, with 10 bases sitting between them. The CDR3 has 12 residues. Per germline, CDR1 SGHVS and CDR2 FQNEAQ. CDR3 protein: CASSRTWDEQFF. The DNA for the CDR3 is TGTGCCAGCAGCAGGACTTGGGATGAGCAGTTCTTC.

J is TRBJ2-7 and V is TRBV27; 12 bases map to TRBD2. Germline CDR1 reads MNHEY; CDR2 reads SMNVEV (reference sequence). The J segment lost 6 bases and the V segment lost 6 bases, leaving 6 bases of the junction unmatched. CDR3 length: 14 residues. CDR3 nucleotides: TGTGCCAGCAGACTAGCGGGAGGAAGCCCCGAGCAGTACTTC. It yields the protein CASRLAGGSPEQYF.

V usage is TRBV28 and J usage is TRBJ1-5, with no clear D. Per germline, CDR1 MDHEN and CDR2 SYDVKM. This CDR3 comprises 12 residues. Between the trimmed V and J ends, which lost 5 bases and 9 bases, there was a span of 11 bases. CDR3 loop: CASSPISRPQHF. CDR3 coding DNA: TGTGCCAGCAGTCCGATCTCCCGGCCCCAGCATTTT.